These T cell receptor beta chains were read from a single sample in a study of blood T cell repertoires in COVID-19. Profiling relied on immunoSEQ multiplex PCR, and the TCRdb table lists in-frame clones only, not all of them. The sample has over 250,000 clones, around 85% seen once. Material: peripheral blood. These receptors all stem from a woman aged 70-85 years with acute or convalescent COVID-19. CDR3s include the opening cysteine and the closing phenylalanine or tryptophan. Fields, in order: D gene, V gene, J gene, clone size, CDR3 protein, CDR3 DNA. A D gene is named only where the DNA matches it firmly. Not every row has a clone size; where given, it reads once, few, many or a size class.

D gene: -
V gene: TRBV27
J gene: TRBJ1-5
clone size: -
CDR3 protein: CASSLGGQLYSNQPQHF
CDR3 DNA: TGTGCCAGCAGCCTGGGGGGGCAGCTTTATAGCAATCAGCCCCAGCATTTT

D gene: -
V gene: TRBV19
J gene: TRBJ1-2
clone size: -
CDR3 protein: CASTSRGRGNYGYTF
CDR3 DNA: TGTGCCAGTACCTCACGTGGTAGGGGGAACTATGGCTACACCTTC

D gene: -
V gene: TRBV6-6
J gene: TRBJ1-2
clone size: -
CDR3 protein: CASSFAETSNYGYTF
CDR3 DNA: TGTGCCAGCAGTTTTGCAGAGACTTCTAACTATGGCTACACCTTC

D gene: -
V gene: TRBV2
J gene: TRBJ1-1
clone size: -
CDR3 protein: CASRPNMAF
CDR3 DNA: TGTGCCAGCAGACCGAACATGGCCTTT

D gene: TRBD1
V gene: TRBV4-2
J gene: TRBJ1-6
clone size: -
CDR3 protein: CASSHPPRDSNYNSPLHF
CDR3 DNA: TGTGCCAGCAGCCATCCACCCCGGGACAGCAACTATAATTCACCCCTCCACTTT

D gene: -
V gene: TRBV5-5
J gene: TRBJ1-2
clone size: -
CDR3 protein: CASSLVPEPNYGYTF
CDR3 DNA: TGTGCCAGCAGCTTGGTCCCCGAGCCTAACTATGGCTACACCTTC

D gene: TRBD2
V gene: TRBV7-9
J gene: TRBJ2-1
clone size: -
CDR3 protein: CASSALRAGGTLLTDEQFF
CDR3 DNA: TGTGCCAGCAGCGCCCTTCGCGCGGGGGGGACTCTTTTAACCGATGAGCAGTTCTTC

D gene: -
V gene: TRBV6-5
J gene: TRBJ1-2
clone size: -
CDR3 protein: CASRTGRNYGYTF
CDR3 DNA: TGTGCCAGCAGGACAGGTCGGAACTATGGCTACACCTTC

D gene: -
V gene: TRBV11-2
J gene: TRBJ2-3
clone size: -
CDR3 protein: CASSAQQADTQYF
CDR3 DNA: TGTGCCAGCAGCGCCCAACAGGCGGATACGCAGTATTTT

D gene: TRBD1
V gene: TRBV18
J gene: TRBJ1-3
clone size: -
CDR3 protein: CASSPLGTANSGNTIYF
CDR3 DNA: TGTGCCAGCTCACCCCTCGGGACAGCAAACTCTGGAAACACCATATATTTT

D gene: -
V gene: TRBV3-1/TRBV3-2
J gene: TRBJ2-5
clone size: -
CDR3 protein: CASSPRGVRETQYF
CDR3 DNA: TGTGCCAGCAGCCCCAGGGGAGTTCGTGAGACCCAGTACTTC

D gene: -
V gene: TRBV27
J gene: TRBJ1-6
clone size: few
CDR3 protein: CASGPYNSPLHF
CDR3 DNA: TGTGCCAGTGGGCCCTATAATTCACCCCTCCACTTT